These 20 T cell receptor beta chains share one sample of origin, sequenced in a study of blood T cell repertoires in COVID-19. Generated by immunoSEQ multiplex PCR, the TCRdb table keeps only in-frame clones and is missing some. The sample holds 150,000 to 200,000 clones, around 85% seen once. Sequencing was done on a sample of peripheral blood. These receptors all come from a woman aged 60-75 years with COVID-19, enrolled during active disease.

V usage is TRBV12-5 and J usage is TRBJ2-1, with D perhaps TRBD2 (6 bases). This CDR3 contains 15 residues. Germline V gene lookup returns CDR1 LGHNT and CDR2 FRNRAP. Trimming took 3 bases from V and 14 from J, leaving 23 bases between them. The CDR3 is CASGLTSSPMHSKFF. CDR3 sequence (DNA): TGTGCTAGTGGTTTAACTAGCTCCCCGATGCATTCGAAGTTCTTC. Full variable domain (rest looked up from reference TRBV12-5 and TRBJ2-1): DARVTQTPRHKVTEMGQEVTMRCQPILGHNTVFWYRQTMMQGLELLAYFRNRAPLDDSGMPKDRFSAEMPDATLATLKIQPSEPRDSAVYFCASGLTSSPMHSKFFGPGTRLTVL.

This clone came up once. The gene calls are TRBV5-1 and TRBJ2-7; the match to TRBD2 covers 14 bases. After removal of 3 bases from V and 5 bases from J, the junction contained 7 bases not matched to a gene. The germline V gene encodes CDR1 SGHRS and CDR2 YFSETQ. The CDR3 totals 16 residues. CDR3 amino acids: CASSWTGTSGRNEQYF. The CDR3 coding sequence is TGCGCCAGCAGCTGGACCGGGACTAGCGGGAGAAACGAGCAGTACTTC.

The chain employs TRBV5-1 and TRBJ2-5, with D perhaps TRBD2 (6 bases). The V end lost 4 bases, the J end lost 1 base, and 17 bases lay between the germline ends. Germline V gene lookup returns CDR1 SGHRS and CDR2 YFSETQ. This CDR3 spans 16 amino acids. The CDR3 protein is CASSPRLVKTQETQYF. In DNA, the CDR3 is TGCGCCAGCAGCCCCCGACTAGTGAAGACCCAAGAGACCCAGTACTTC.

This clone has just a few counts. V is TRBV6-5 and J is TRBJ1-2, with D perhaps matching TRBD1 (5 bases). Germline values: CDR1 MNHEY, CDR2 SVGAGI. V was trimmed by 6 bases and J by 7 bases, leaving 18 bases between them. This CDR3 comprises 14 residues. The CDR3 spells CASRAGGSTGGYTF. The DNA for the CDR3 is TGTGCCAGCAGGGCCGGGGGTTCAACTGGTGGCTACACCTTC.

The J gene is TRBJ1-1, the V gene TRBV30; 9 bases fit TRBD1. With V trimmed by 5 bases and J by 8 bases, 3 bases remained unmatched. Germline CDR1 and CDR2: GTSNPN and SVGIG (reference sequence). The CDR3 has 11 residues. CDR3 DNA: TGTGCCTGGGGACAGGGGACCGAAGCTTTCTTT. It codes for CAWGQGTEAFF.

This chain's CDR3 is CASSLESYQPQHF. The CDR3 DNA reads TGTGCCAGCAGCTTAGAATCCTATCAGCCCCAGCATTTT. J is TRBJ1-5 and V is TRBV7-2; D is uncertain. The CDR3 is made up of 13 amino acids. The germline gives CDR1 SGHTA, CDR2 FQGNSA. The V gene lost 1 base and the J gene lost 5 bases, with 6 bases spanning the gap.

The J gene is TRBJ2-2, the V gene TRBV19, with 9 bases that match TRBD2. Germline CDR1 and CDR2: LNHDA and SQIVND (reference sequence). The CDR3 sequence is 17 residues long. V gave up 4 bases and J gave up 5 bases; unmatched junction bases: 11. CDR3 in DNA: TGTGCCAGTAGTACATCGTTGGCGGGAGGGCCGACCGGGGAGCTGTTTTTT. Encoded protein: CASSTSLAGGPTGELFF.

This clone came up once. The CDR3 loop reads CASSRTLYRTTNYGYTF. The CDR3 DNA reads as TGTGCCAGCAGTCGCACTCTTTACAGGACCACTAACTATGGCTACACCTTC. The chain is built from TRBV6-6 and TRBJ1-2, with D maybe TRBD1 (5 bases). The CDR3 length is 17 residues. Trimming stripped 5 bases from V and 0 bases from J, with 19 bases between. Germline V gene sequence: CDR1 MNHNY, CDR2 SVGAGI (reference sequence).

CDR3 sequence reads: CASSRYRDRGQSSYNSPLHF. In DNA, the CDR3 is TGTGCCAGCAGCCGGTACCGGGACAGGGGTCAAAGCTCCTATAATTCACCCCTCCACTTT. The V call is TRBV4-2, the J call TRBJ1-6, with 10 bases identical to TRBD1. After removal of 4 bases from V and 0 bases from J, the junction contained 12 bases not matched to a gene. The CDR3 is made up of 20 amino acids. Germline lookup yields CDR1 LGHNA and CDR2 YNFKEQ.

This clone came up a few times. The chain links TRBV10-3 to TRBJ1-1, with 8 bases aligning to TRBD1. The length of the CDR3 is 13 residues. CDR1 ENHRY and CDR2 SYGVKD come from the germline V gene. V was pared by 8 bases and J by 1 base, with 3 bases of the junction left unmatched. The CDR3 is CAIWTGTNTEAFF. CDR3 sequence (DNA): TGTGCCATCTGGACAGGGACGAACACTGAAGCTTTCTTT.

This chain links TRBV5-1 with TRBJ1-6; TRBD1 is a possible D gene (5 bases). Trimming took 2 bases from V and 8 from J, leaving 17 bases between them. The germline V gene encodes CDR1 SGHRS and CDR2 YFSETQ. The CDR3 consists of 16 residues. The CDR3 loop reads CASSFRAAGGDSPLHF. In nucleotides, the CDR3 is TGCGCCAGCAGCTTTAGGGCAGCCGGGGGAGATTCACCCCTCCACTTT.

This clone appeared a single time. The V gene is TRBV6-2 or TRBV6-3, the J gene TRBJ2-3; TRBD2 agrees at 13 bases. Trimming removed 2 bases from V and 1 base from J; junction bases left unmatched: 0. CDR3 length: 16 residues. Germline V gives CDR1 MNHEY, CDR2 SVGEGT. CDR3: CASSYGLAGGTDTQYF. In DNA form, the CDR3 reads TGTGCCAGCAGTTACGGACTAGCGGGAGGCACAGATACGCAGTATTTT.

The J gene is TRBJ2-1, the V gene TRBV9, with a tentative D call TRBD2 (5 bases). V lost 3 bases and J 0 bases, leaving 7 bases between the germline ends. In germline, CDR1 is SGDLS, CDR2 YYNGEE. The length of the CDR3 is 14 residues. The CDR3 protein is CASSGTSSYNEQFF. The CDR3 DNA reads TGTGCCAGCAGCGGTACTAGCTCCTACAATGAGCAGTTCTTC. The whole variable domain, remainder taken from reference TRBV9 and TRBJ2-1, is DSGVTQTPKHLITATGQRVTLRCSPRSGDLSVYWYQQSLDQGLQFLIQYYNGEERAKGNILERFSAQQFPDLHSELNLSSLELGDSALYFCASSGTSSYNEQFFGPGTRLTVL.

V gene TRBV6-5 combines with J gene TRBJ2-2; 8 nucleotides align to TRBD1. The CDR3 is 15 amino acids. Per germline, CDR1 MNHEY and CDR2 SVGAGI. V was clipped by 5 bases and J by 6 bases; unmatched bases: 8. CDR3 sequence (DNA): TGTGCCAGCAGTACCTCAGGGGGCGCTGCCGGGGAGCTGTTTTTT. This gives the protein CASSTSGGAAGELFF.

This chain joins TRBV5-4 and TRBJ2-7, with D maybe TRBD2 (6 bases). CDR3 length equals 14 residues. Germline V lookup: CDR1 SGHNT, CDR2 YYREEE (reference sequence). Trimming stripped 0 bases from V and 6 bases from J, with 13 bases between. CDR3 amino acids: CASSLGLVGGEQYF. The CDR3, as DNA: TGTGCCAGCAGCTTGGGACTAGTAGGCGGCGAGCAGTACTTC.

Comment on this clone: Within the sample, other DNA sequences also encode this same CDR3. The CDR3 nucleotides read TGTGCCTGGAGTAGACAGGATAATCAGCCCCAGCATTTT. Its translation is CAWSRQDNQPQHF. This chain uses TRBV30 with TRBJ1-5; D may be TRBD1 (6 bases). This CDR3 region has 13 residues. V lost 2 bases to trimming and J lost 4 bases, with 9 bases between them. Germline V gene lookup returns CDR1 GTSNPN and CDR2 SVGIG (reference sequence).

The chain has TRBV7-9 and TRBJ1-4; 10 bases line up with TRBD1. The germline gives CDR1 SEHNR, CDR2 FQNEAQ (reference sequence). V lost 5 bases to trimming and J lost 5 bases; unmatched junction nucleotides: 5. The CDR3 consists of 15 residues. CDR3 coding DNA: TGTGCCAGCAGCCCCCTGACAGGGGGCAATGAAAAACTGTTTTTT. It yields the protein CASSPLTGGNEKLFF.

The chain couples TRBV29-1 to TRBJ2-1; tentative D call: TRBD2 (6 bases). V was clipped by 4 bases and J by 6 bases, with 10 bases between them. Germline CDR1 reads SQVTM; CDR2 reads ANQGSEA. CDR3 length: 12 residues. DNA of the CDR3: TGCAGCGTTGTCCTGGGGGGCAATGAGCAGTTCTTC. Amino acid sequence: CSVVLGGNEQFF.

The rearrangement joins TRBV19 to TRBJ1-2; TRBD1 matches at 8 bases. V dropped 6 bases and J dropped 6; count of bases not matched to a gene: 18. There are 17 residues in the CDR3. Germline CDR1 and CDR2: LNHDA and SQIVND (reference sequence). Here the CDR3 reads CASSPLGQVRDGDGYTF. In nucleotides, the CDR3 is TGTGCCAGTAGCCCCCTGGGACAGGTGAGGGATGGGGATGGCTACACCTTC.

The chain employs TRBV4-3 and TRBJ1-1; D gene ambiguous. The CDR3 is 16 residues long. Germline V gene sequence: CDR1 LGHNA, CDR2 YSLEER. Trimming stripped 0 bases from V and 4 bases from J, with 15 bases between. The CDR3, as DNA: TGCGCCAGCAGCCAAGATCAGGACTCGCCGAGCACTGAAGCTTTCTTT. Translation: CASSQDQDSPSTEAFF.